This TCR beta chain was identified during a study of shared clonotypes between healthy human individuals. On this clone itself: Antigen: not known.

Some 32,000 T cell genomes, or roughly 200 ng DNA, went into the sorted-subset replicate PCRs. The data were produced by immunoSEQ multiplex PCR, yet TCRdb's version contains in-frame clones alone and is incomplete. The sample holds roughly 500,000 clones, less than 96% seen once. The CDR3 sequence is 11 residues long. Germline V gene lookup returns CDR1 WSHSY and CDR2 SAAADI. V lost 6 bases and J lost 5, with 7 bases in between. The study's findings and limits: Only blood was sampled, and tissue TCR repertoires likely differ from blood ones. Relative to memory subsets, naive subsets generally showed larger estimated richness. Donors were few, which limited the genetic and exposure-history diversity represented.

This sequence originates from a woman aged 30 to 39 in good health. The sequenced material came from naive CD4+ T cells sorted from blood. Subset in this sample: CD45RA+ positively selected. The rearrangement joins TRBV10-2 to TRBJ2-5; D uncertain. CDR3 DNA sequence: TGCGCCAGCAGGGTGGGGGAGACCCAGTACTTC. Its protein is CASRVGETQYF.